The TCR beta chain described here comes from a study of blood T cell repertoires in COVID-19. Each participant's cohort was designated according to participant-reported clinical history. CDR3 length: 14 amino acids. Trimming pared 5 bases from V and 5 bases from J, leaving 15 bases between. Germline values: CDR1 MDHEN, CDR2 SYDVKM. Sequenced by immunoSEQ multiplex PCR; TCRdb stores in-frame clones only, minus some. Of a few hundred thousand clones listed, around 90% are singletons. The TCR comes from a woman younger than 30 who had recovered from COVID-19. Specimen: PBMCs or T cells enriched from blood (not recorded which). V gene TRBV28 combines with J gene TRBJ2-5; D possibly corresponds to TRBD1 (7 bases). CDR3 in DNA: TGTGCCAGCAGTGACAGGGCCCTAGCGGAGACCCAGTACTTC. This encodes CASSDRALAETQYF.